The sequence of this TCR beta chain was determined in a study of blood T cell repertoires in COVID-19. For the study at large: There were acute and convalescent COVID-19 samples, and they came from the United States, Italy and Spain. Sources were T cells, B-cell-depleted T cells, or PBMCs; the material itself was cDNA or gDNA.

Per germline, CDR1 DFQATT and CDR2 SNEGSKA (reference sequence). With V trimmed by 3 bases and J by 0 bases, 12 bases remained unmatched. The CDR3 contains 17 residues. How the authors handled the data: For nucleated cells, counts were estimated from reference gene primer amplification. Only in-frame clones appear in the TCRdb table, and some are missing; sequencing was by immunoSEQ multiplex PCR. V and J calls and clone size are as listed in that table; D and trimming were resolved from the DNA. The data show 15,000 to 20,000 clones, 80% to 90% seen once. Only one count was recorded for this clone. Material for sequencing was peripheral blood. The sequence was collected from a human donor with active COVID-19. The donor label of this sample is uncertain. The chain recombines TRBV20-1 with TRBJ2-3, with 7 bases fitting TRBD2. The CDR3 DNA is TGCAGTGCTAGTTTGCCTAGCGGCTTCCTTAGCACAGATACGCAGTATTTT. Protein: CSASLPSGFLSTDTQYF.